This T cell receptor beta chain was recovered during a study of response to subunit inactivated influenza vaccine (dated by TCRdb to 2016 to 2018). Looking at the study overall: To follow how T cells responded to a trivalent subunit inactivated influenza vaccine, the researchers relied on deep quantitative profiling of the T cell receptor repertoire. What the authors observed across the whole study: The authors suggested that each seasonal influenza vaccination may recruit only a limited number of new T cells.

Comments on this clonotype: This clone's antigen is unknown. Base qualities were left out, and no much larger clone turns up one base away.

Library prep was done by RT-PCR. For sequencing, an Illumina HiSeq 2500 was employed. TCRdb redid the processing of the public reads, applying fastp at Q25 and MiXCR, and retained in-frame beta chains. Rows are unified per CDR3 protein, each entry keeping the most common DNA and genes. In this sample the table shows about 500,000 distinct CDR3 sequences, about 7.2% of which occur a single time. The ten largest make up 13% of the sample. V and J are trimmed by 0 bases and 0 bases, and the gene matches miss 9 bases of the junction. The germline V gene supplies CDR1 MNHEY and CDR2 SVGAGI. The CDR3 sequence holds 19 residues, the cysteine and phenylalanine included. Only the CDR3 DNA stays, 57 bases, in frame from base 1.

This specimen consisted of PBMCs from blood, obtained less than 25 months after vaccination. Rearrangement joined TRBV6-5 to TRBJ2-1, with 9 central nucleotides matching TRBD1. This receptor was identified in a man aged 50 to 69 who received an inactivated influenza vaccine. Donor details come from another sample of the same person, matched by shared clones. The CDR3 sequence is CASSYSVGTGTLSYNEQFF. The DNA sequence is TGTGCCAGCAGTTACTCGGTCGGGACAGGGACCCTCTCCTACAATGAGCAGTTCTTC.